What follows are 21 T cell receptor beta chains derived from one specimen sequenced in a study of PD-1 and CTLA-4 blockade in melanoma. Profiling relied on immunoSEQ multiplex PCR, and the TCRdb table lists in-frame clones only, not all of them. The table has tens of thousands of clones, about nine tenths seen once. The sequences come from CD8+ T cells from peripheral blood, collected before anti-PD-1 treatment. Receptors were obtained from a human donor with melanoma.

The V call is TRBV7-6, the J call TRBJ2-7; D remains ambiguous. Germline values: CDR1 SGHVS, CDR2 FNYEAQ. Trimming shortened V by 1 base and J by 3 bases, and 10 bases separated the two germline ends. This CDR3 is 14 amino acids long. The CDR3 nucleotides are TGTGCCAGCAGCTTAGGCCTCGGCTACTACGAGCAGTACTTC. Translation: CASSLGLGYYEQYF.

The chain combines TRBV19 with TRBJ2-2; D gene uncertain. Trimming took off 8 bases at V and 5 bases at J, with 9 bases between the two ends. The CDR3 has 12 residues. Per the germline V gene, CDR1 is LNHDA and CDR2 is SQIVND (reference sequence). The CDR3 DNA reads TGTGCCAGTTCCTTTCCGACCGGGGAGCTGTTTTTT. This translates into CASSFPTGELFF.

This clone was seen a single time. J is TRBJ1-4 and V is TRBV4-3; D unresolved. This CDR3 contains 20 residues. V lost 0 bases and J lost 0, with 20 bases in between. The germline gives CDR1 LGHNA, CDR2 YSLEER. The CDR3 DNA reads TGCGCCAGCAGCCAAGATTGGGAAGGGCTCAGAAAGGCAACTAATGAAAAACTGTTTTTT. It yields the protein CASSQDWEGLRKATNEKLFF.

The rearrangement uses TRBV28 and TRBJ2-7; tentative D call: TRBD2 (6 bases). The CDR3 contains 15 residues. Deletions cut 3 bases from V and 1 base from J, with 13 bases between. CDR1 is MDHEN and CDR2 is SYDVKM in the germline V gene. The CDR3 nucleotides are TGTGCCAGCAGTTTGTCCCAGGGAGGTTCCTACGAGCAGTACTTC. Protein product: CASSLSQGGSYEQYF.

The chain employs TRBV6-6 and TRBJ2-7, with D possibly called TRBD1 or TRBD2 (6 bases each). V shed 4 bases and J shed 6 bases, with 13 bases lying between them. Germline values: CDR1 MNHNY, CDR2 SVGAGI (reference sequence). The CDR3 length is 13 residues. CDR3 amino acids: CASSSLEGGEQYF. As DNA, the CDR3 is TGTGCCAGCAGTTCCCTAGAGGGGGGCGAGCAGTACTTC.

This chain connects TRBV6-5 to TRBJ2-7, with a tentative D call TRBD2 (6 bases). Germline V gene lookup returns CDR1 MNHEY and CDR2 SVGAGI. Trimming stripped 8 bases from V and 7 bases from J, with 18 bases between. The CDR3 sequence is 13 residues long. The CDR3 nucleotides are TGTGCCAGCCGGGACGGCGGGATGGTGGAGCAGTACTTC. This gives the protein CASRDGGMVEQYF.

The rearrangement joins TRBV29-1 to TRBJ2-7; D is possibly TRBD1 (6 bases). Per the germline V gene, CDR1 is SQVTM and CDR2 is ANQGSEA. V was pared by 4 bases and J by 3 bases, with 10 bases between. This CDR3 has 12 residues. The CDR3 DNA reads TGCAGCGTTGTATTACAGGGCTACGAGCAGTACTTC. Translating gives CSVVLQGYEQYF.

This chain uses TRBV2 with TRBJ2-7; the D is unclear. The germline gives CDR1 SNHLY, CDR2 FYNNEI. V dropped 0 bases and J dropped 3 bases, with 6 bases sitting between them. This CDR3 is 13 amino acids long. CDR3 bases: TGTGCCAGCAGTGAAGCTGGCGTCTACGAGCAGTACTTC. This translates into CASSEAGVYEQYF.

This chain joins TRBV6-1 and TRBJ2-2; D may correspond to TRBD1 or TRBD2 (6 bases each). V lost 3 bases to trimming and J lost 5 bases, with 16 bases between them. The germline gives CDR1 MNHNS, CDR2 SASEGT. There are 16 residues in the CDR3. Here the CDR3 DNA reads TGTGCCAGCAGTGACCATCCGGGGGCCCCTACCGGGGAGCTGTTTTTT. This translates into CASSDHPGAPTGELFF.

CDR3 in DNA: TGCGCCAGCAGCTCCTGGGCAAACTACGAGCAGTACTTC. Its translation is CASSSWANYEQYF. The chain uses TRBV5-1 and TRBJ2-7; D is unresolved. Germline V lookup: CDR1 SGHRS, CDR2 YFSETQ. CDR3 size: 13 residues. The V and J ends lost 3 bases and 3 bases respectively, with 10 bases between them.

CDR3 DNA sequence: TGTGCCAGCAGCAAACGAAAAGAGTACTATAGCAATCAGCCCCAGCATTTT. It codes for CASSKRKEYYSNQPQHF. This rearrangement joins TRBV21-1 to TRBJ1-5. TRBV21-1 is deemed a pseudogene. The CDR3 has 17 amino acids.

On this clone itself: Relative to the germline gene, one junction end is altered; a read error may explain this. This sequence joins TRBV9 and TRBJ1-1; a weak D match, TRBD1 (5 bases). CDR1 and CDR2 (germline): SGDLS, YYNGEE. The CDR3 runs to 15 residues. For the CDR3, the DNA is TGTGCCAGCAGCGTAGGAGGGCAGGGATCGGGTGAAACTTTCTTT. Translated, it gives CASSVGGQGSGETFF.

The CDR3 DNA reads TGTGCCAGCAGCCCTCCCGGGACAGGGGGGCCTGAGCAGTTCTTC. It is translated as CASSPPGTGGPEQFF. The chain carries TRBV7-6 and TRBJ2-1, with TRBD1 matching 11 bases. Germline V CDR1 and CDR2: SGHVS, FNYEAQ. Trimming removed 5 bases from V and 9 bases from J; junction bases left unmatched: 9. The CDR3 is 15 amino acids.

The chain has TRBV7-9 and TRBJ2-1, with 15 bases matching TRBD2. This CDR3 is 14 amino acids long. Per germline, CDR1 SEHNR and CDR2 FQNEAQ (reference sequence). Unmatched junction bases numbered 8, after V lost 5 bases and J lost 15 bases. The CDR3 is CASSDAGTSGGWFF. CDR3 DNA sequence: TGTGCCAGCAGCGACGCGGGGACTAGCGGGGGGTGGTTCTTC.

CDR3 DNA sequence: TGTGCCAGCAGTTACCGACCAGACAGGGGACTAGACGAGCAGTACTTC. Its protein is CASSYRPDRGLDEQYF. This rearrangement joins TRBV6-5 to TRBJ2-7; D tentatively fits TRBD1 or TRBD2 (8 bases each). In germline, CDR1 is MNHEY, CDR2 SVGAGI. V was clipped by 2 bases and J by 5 bases, with 19 bases between them. CDR3 size: 16 residues.

The genes are TRBV13 and TRBJ1-2; D call uncertain. The CDR3 has 13 amino acids. From germline, CDR1 is PRHDT and CDR2 FYEKMQ (reference sequence). V was shortened by 0 bases and J by 2 bases, with 4 bases between the two germline ends. In nucleotides, the CDR3 is TGTGCCAGCAGCTTAGGGGTGAACTATGGCTACACCTTC. Translating it yields CASSLGVNYGYTF.

The chain employs TRBV19 and TRBJ1-5, with 8 bases matching TRBD1. The CDR3 loop spans 15 amino acids. Germline values: CDR1 LNHDA, CDR2 SQIVND (reference sequence). V lost 5 bases and J lost 6; bases outside the gene matches: 9. The DNA of the CDR3 is TGTGCCAGTAGTTCGGACCCAGGGGGCCCTCAGCCCCAGCATTTT. Protein: CASSSDPGGPQPQHF.

The genes are TRBV5-6 and TRBJ2-3, with a tentative D call TRBD2 (6 bases). This CDR3 is 16 amino acids long. V shed 3 bases and J shed 3 bases, with 17 bases lying between them. CDR1 is SGHDT, CDR2 YYEEEE, per germline. CDR3 in amino acids: CASSSGRGRGTDTQYF. CDR3 nucleotides: TGTGCCAGCAGCTCAGGGCGGGGTCGTGGGACAGATACGCAGTATTTT.

The V call is TRBV30, the J call TRBJ2-7; the D gene could be TRBD1 or TRBD2 (5 bases each). This CDR3 contains 14 residues. Germline CDR1 reads GTSNPN; CDR2 reads SVGIG (reference sequence). Trimming left V 5 bases short and J 1 base short, with 15 bases between. In nucleotides, the CDR3 is TGTGCCTGGGGAGTCGGGGCAGGGTCCTACGAGCAGTACTTC. Protein sequence: CAWGVGAGSYEQYF.

V gene TRBV4-3 combines with J gene TRBJ1-1; D is undetermined. The V gene lost 0 bases and the J gene lost 6 bases, with 8 bases spanning the gap. Germline V gene data show CDR1 as LGHNA and CDR2 as YSLEER. This CDR3 has 13 residues. The CDR3 protein is CASSQDAPAEAFF. The DNA for the CDR3 is TGCGCCAGCAGCCAAGATGCCCCGGCTGAAGCTTTCTTT.

This clone was seen a few times. The rearrangement uses TRBV2 and TRBJ2-7, with 7 bases aligning to TRBD2. After removal of 6 bases from V and 11 bases from J, the junction contained 7 bases not matched to a gene. Germline loops: CDR1 SNHLY, CDR2 FYNNEI. This CDR3 has 11 amino acids. CDR3 in amino acids: CASRGGLMEYF. The DNA of the CDR3 is TGTGCCAGCAGGGGGGGACTAATGGAGTACTTC. The entire variable domain, with the rest obtained from reference TRBV2 and TRBJ2-7, is as follows: EPEVTQTPSHQVTQMGQEVILRCVPISNHLYFYWYRQILGQKVEFLVSFYNNEISEKSEIFDDQFSVERPDGSNFTLKIRSTKLEDSAMYFCASRGGLMEYFGPGTRLTVT.